The 14 T cell receptor beta chains given below trace back to one sample, sequenced in a study of T-cell reconstitution after alpha-beta-depleted transplantation in children. The TCRbeta library incorporated unique molecular identifiers. MiXCR was run by TCRdb on the PCR reads, yielding one entry per CDR3 protein. The table has a few hundred thousand distinct CDR3 sequences, around 12% seen once. The sequenced sample was PBMCs from the stem cell graft donor, obtained from the stem cell graft. These receptors came from a human donor who donated a stem cell graft to a child with combined immunodeficiency.

On this clonotype: A read error may be the cause here, since a much bigger clone is one base away. The chain links TRBV29-1 to TRBJ2-1, with 14 bases matching TRBD2. This CDR3 has 13 amino acids. Germline CDR1 SQVTM, CDR2 ANQGSEA. CDR3 nucleotide sequence: TGCATCGTAGGACTAGCGGGAGGCTCTGAGCAGTTCTTC. It encodes CIVGLAGGSEQFF.

A few counts support this clonotype. The rearrangement uses TRBV7-2 and TRBJ2-2; 7 bases are a match to TRBD2. Germline loops: CDR1 SGHTA, CDR2 FQGNSA. Losses at the gene ends were 1 base for V and 4 bases for J; bases not matched to a gene: 6. The CDR3 spans 16 residues. CDR3 coding DNA: TGTGCCAGCAGCTTAGGACGGGGAGGGCCCACCGGGGAGCTGTTTTTT. This codes for CASSLGRGGPTGELFF. Looking up the rest from reference TRBV7-2 and TRBJ2-2 gives the full variable domain: GAGVSQSPSNKVTEKGKDVELRCDPISGHTALYWYRQSLGQGLEFLIYFQGNSAPDKSGLPSDRFSAERTGGSVSTLTIQRTQQEDSAVYLCASSLGRGGPTGELFFGEGSRLTVL.

This clonotype was seen ten or more times. This chain joins TRBV29-1 and TRBJ2-1; D may be TRBD2 (5 bases). Germline V CDR1 and CDR2: SQVTM, ANQGSEA. The CDR3 runs to 14 residues. Trimming pared 0 bases from V and 10 bases from J, leaving 16 bases between. The CDR3 DNA follows: TGCAGCGTTGAAGATCTCTGGGAGATTGGGGAGCAGTTCTTC. This encodes CSVEDLWEIGEQFF.

This clonotype showed up just a few times. V is TRBV3-1 and J is TRBJ2-2; 9 nucleotides align to TRBD2. Per the germline V gene, CDR1 is LGHDT and CDR2 is YNNKEL (reference sequence). J gave up 1 base and V 2 bases, and 2 bases lay outside the gene matches. This CDR3 spans 16 amino acids. For the CDR3, the DNA is TGTGCCAGCAGCCAATCAGCGGGGGGGAACACCGGGGAGCTGTTTTTT. Protein product: CASSQSAGGNTGELFF.

This clonotype was seen only a few times. The chain uses TRBV20-1 and TRBJ2-3; 8 positions agree with TRBD2. The CDR3 extends over 19 amino acids. The V gene end was trimmed by 6 bases and the J gene end by 0 bases; junction bases not matched to a gene: 20. CDR1 is DFQATT and CDR2 is SNEGSKA in the germline V gene (reference sequence). The chain's CDR3 is CSAHPRGASGSTSTDTQYF. The CDR3 DNA sequence: TGCAGTGCCCATCCGCGGGGAGCTAGCGGGTCTACTAGCACAGATACGCAGTATTTT.

Many counts were recorded for this clonotype. The chain recombines TRBV2 with TRBJ2-3, with D possibly being TRBD2 (5 bases). Germline lookup yields CDR1 SNHLY and CDR2 FYNNEI. The CDR3 is 14 amino acids. The V and J ends lost 8 bases and 0 bases respectively, with 12 bases between them. The CDR3 DNA reads TGTGCCAGCGACACGGACTCCAGCACAGATACGCAGTATTTT. Protein: CASDTDSSTDTQYF.

This clonotype was seen more than once but under ten times. This chain uses TRBV5-6 with TRBJ2-5; 11 positions agree with TRBD2. This CDR3 comprises 16 residues. Per germline, CDR1 SGHDT and CDR2 YYEEEE. V shed 5 bases, J shed 3 bases, and the junction held 9 bases outside the gene matches. In DNA, the CDR3 is TGTGCCAGCAGACTGCTAGCGGGAGGTGGGGAAGAGACCCAGTACTTC. Encoded protein: CASRLLAGGGEETQYF. The full variable domain, its missing parts supplied by reference TRBV5-6 and TRBJ2-5, is DAGVTQSPTHLIKTRGQQVTLRCSPKSGHDTVSWYQQALGQGPQFIFQYYEEEERQRGNFPDRFSGHQFPNYSSELNVNALLLGDSALYLCASRLLAGGGEETQYFGPGTRLLVL.

This clonotype was counted many times. V and J are TRBV4-3 and TRBJ2-1; 7 nucleotides match TRBD2. This CDR3 is built from 18 residues. Germline V gene sequence: CDR1 LGHNA, CDR2 YSLEER. J was trimmed by 0 bases and V by 0 bases; bases with no gene match: 8. In DNA form, the CDR3 reads TGCGCCAGCAGCCAAGATATGCTGCGGGAGAGCTCCTACAATGAGCAGTTCTTC. Its translation: CASSQDMLRESSYNEQFF.

V gene TRBV7-2 combines with J gene TRBJ1-3; possibly TRBD1 for D (6 bases). CDR3 length: 15 amino acids. Germline-derived CDR1 and CDR2 are SGHTA and FQGNSA. V gave up 5 bases and J gave up 0 bases, with 11 bases separating them. The CDR3 DNA reads as TGTGCCAGCAGCCGGGACAACCGCTCTGGAAACACCATATATTTT. Protein product: CASSRDNRSGNTIYF.

The chain has TRBV5-1 and TRBJ2-7, with TRBD2 identical over 8 bases. The trim removed 0 bases at V and 4 bases at J, leaving 6 bases unmatched. The CDR3 is made up of 15 amino acids. The germline CDR1 and CDR2 sequences are SGHRS and YFSETQ. The chain's CDR3 is CASSLAAGGQYEQYF. For the CDR3, the DNA is TGCGCCAGCAGCTTGGCCGCGGGAGGACAGTACGAGCAGTACTTC.

The rearrangement links TRBV29-1 to TRBJ2-1; possibly TRBD2 for D (7 bases). Trimming removed 7 bases at V and 2 bases at J, with 12 bases between. This CDR3 comprises 13 residues. The germline V gene encodes CDR1 SQVTM and CDR2 ANQGSEA. The CDR3 region has the DNA TGCAGCGGGTGGGGGGGGCCCTACAATGAGCAGTTCTTC. It yields the protein CSGWGGPYNEQFF.

The chain uses TRBV2 and TRBJ2-2; the D call may be TRBD1 or TRBD2 (5 bases each). CDR3 length: 15 residues. Germline V gene data show CDR1 as SNHLY and CDR2 as FYNNEI. V was trimmed by 5 bases and J by 5 bases, leaving 15 bases between them. The CDR3 spells CASSTGTGGTGELFF. CDR3 DNA sequence: TGTGCCAGCAGTACCGGGACGGGTGGAACCGGGGAGCTGTTTTTT.

The rearrangement links TRBV6-1 to TRBJ2-5; 10 nucleotides match TRBD1. The CDR3 totals 17 residues. The J segment lost 2 bases and the V segment lost 6 bases, leaving 12 bases of the junction unmatched. CDR1 MNHNS and CDR2 SASEGT come from the germline V gene. This CDR3 reads CASSRRLGTGAQETQYF. The CDR3 DNA follows: TGTGCCAGCAGCAGAAGGTTGGGGACAGGGGCTCAAGAGACCCAGTACTTC.

J is TRBJ1-6 and V is TRBV28; D is unclear. Germline CDR1 and CDR2: MDHEN and SYDVKM. This CDR3 has 15 amino acids. The V end lost 5 bases, the J end lost 7 bases, and 15 bases lay between the germline ends. The CDR3 coding sequence is TGTGCCAGCAGTCCTCCCGCAGTGGGGAATTCACCCCTCCACTTT. Translated: CASSPPAVGNSPLHF.